This T cell receptor (beta chain) derives from a study of PD-L1 blockade in urothelial cancer. At the level of the study: Previous chemotherapy exposure amounted to 0 to 3 regimens for patients.

Sequencing used immunoSEQ multiplex PCR; TCRdb keeps in-frame clones, though not all of them. Here the sample spans about 72,000 clones, under 90% being singletons. Germline V gene lookup returns CDR1 MNHEY and CDR2 SVGAGI. Unmatched junction bases numbered 10, after V lost 6 bases and J lost 7 bases. The CDR3 runs 14 residues. Time point described: pretreatment peripheral blood. The chain links TRBV6-5 to TRBJ2-5, with 8 bases fitting TRBD1. The clonotype comes from a man aged 65-85 years with urothelial cancer. The material was PBMCs, obtained around atezolizumab (anti-PD-L1) treatment. The CDR3 DNA reads as TGTGCCAGCAGCCCCGGACAGGGAGTGGGGACCCAGTACTTC. This translates into CASSPGQGVGTQYF.